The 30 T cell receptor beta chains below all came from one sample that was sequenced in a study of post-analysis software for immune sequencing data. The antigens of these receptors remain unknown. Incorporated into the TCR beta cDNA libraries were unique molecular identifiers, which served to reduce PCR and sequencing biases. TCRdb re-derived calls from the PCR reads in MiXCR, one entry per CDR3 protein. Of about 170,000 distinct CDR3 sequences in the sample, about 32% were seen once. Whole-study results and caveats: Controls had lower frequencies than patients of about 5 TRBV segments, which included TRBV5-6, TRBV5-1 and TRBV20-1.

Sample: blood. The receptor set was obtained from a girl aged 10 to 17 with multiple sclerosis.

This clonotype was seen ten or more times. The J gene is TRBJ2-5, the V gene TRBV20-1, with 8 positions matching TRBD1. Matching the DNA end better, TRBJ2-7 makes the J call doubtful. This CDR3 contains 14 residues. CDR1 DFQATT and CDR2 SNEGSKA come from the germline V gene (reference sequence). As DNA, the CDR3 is TGCAGTGCTGCCCGGACAGGGCGGGTCGGCGAGCAGTACTTC. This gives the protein CSAARTGRVGEQYF.

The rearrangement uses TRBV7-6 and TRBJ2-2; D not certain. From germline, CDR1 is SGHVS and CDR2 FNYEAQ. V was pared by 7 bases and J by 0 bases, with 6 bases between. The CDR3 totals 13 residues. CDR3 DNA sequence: TGTGCCAGCACTGGTACGAACACCGGGGAGCTGTTTTTT. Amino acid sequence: CASTGTNTGELFF.

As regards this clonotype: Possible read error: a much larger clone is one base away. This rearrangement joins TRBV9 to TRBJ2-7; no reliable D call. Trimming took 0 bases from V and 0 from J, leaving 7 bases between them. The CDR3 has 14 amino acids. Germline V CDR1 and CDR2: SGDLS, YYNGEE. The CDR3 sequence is CASSVDGGSYEQYV. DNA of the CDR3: TGTGCCAGCAGCGTAGATGGCGGCTCCTACGAGCAGTACGTC.

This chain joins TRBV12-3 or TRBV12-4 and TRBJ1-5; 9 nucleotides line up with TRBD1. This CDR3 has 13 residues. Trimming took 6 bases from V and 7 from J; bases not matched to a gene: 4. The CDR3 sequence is CASSRTGDQPQHF. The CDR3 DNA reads TGTGCCAGCAGCCGGACAGGGGACCAGCCCCAGCATTTT.

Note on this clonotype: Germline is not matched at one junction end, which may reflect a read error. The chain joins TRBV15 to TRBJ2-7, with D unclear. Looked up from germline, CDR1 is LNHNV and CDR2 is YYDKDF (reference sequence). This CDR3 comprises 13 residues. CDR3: CAEKWNHSCEQYF. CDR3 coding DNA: TGTGCCGAGAAGTGGAATCACTCCTGCGAGCAGTACTTC.

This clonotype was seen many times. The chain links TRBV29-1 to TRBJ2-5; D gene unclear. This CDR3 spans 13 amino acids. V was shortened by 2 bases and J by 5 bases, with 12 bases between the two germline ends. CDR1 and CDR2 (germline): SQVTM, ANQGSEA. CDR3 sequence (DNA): TGCAGCGTTGAATGGATTGACCCGGAGACCCAGTACTTC. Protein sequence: CSVEWIDPETQYF.

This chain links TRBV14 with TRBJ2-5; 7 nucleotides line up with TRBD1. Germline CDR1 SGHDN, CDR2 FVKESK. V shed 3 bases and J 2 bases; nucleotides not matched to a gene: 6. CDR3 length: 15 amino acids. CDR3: CASSHPRGQQETQYF. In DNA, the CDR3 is TGTGCCAGCAGCCATCCCCGGGGACAGCAAGAGACCCAGTACTTC.

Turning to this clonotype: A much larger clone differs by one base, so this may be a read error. CDR3: CASGQPGLAYEQYF. CDR3 coding DNA: TGCGCCAGCGGCCAACCGGGACTAGCCTACGAGCAGTACTTC. The chain is built from TRBV4-1 and TRBJ2-7, with 8 positions matching TRBD2. CDR1 and CDR2 from the germline V gene are MGHRA and YSYEKL. CDR3 length: 14 residues.

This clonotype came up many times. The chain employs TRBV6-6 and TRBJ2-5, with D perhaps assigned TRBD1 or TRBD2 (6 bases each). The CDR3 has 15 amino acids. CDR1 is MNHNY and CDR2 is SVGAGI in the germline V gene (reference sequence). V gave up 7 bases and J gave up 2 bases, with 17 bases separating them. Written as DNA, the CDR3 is TGTGCCAGCACATTACAGGGACGGGGGCAAGAGACCCAGTACTTC. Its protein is CASTLQGRGQETQYF.

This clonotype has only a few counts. The CDR3 protein is CASSFEGRWHEQFF. The DNA of the CDR3 is TGCGCCAGCAGCTTTGAGGGAAGGTGGCATGAGCAGTTCTTC. The chain carries TRBV5-1 and TRBJ2-1, with D perhaps TRBD2 (5 bases). The germline V gene encodes CDR1 SGHRS and CDR2 YFSETQ. The ends were cut back, 2 bases at V and 8 bases at J, with 14 bases in the middle. The CDR3 spans 14 residues. Filled out from reference TRBV5-1 and TRBJ2-1, the complete variable domain reads KAGVTQTPRYLIKTRGQQVTLSCSPISGHRSVSWYQQTPGQGLQFLFEYFSETQRNKGNFPGRFSGRQFSNSRSEMNVSTLELGDSALYLCASSFEGRWHEQFFGPGTRLTVL.

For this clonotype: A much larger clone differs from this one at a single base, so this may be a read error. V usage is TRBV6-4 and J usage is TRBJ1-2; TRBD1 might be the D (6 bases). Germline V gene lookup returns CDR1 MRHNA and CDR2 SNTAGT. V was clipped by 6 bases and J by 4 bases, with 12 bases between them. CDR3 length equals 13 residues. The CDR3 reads CASRAGATYGYTF. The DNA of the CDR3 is TGTGCCAGCAGGGCAGGGGCTACCTATGGCTACACCTTC.

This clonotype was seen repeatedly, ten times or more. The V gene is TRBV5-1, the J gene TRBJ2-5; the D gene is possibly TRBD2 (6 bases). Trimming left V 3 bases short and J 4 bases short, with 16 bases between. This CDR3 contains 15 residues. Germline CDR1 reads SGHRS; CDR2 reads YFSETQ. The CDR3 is CASSSGPGGVETQYF. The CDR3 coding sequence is TGCGCCAGCAGCTCTGGTCCAGGCGGGGTAGAGACCCAGTACTTC.

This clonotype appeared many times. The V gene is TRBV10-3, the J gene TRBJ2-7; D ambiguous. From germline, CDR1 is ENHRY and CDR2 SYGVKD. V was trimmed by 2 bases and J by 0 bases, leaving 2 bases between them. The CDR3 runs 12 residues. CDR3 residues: CAISETSYEQYF. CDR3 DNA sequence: TGTGCCATCAGTGAGACCTCCTACGAGCAGTACTTC.

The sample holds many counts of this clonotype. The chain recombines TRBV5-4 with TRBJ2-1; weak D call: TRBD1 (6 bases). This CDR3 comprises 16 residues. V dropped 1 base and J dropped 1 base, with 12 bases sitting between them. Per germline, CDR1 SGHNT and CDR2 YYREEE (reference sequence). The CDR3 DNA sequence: TGTGCCAGCAGCTTGCCCGGGGACATATCCTACAATGAGCAGTTCTTC. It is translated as CASSLPGDISYNEQFF.

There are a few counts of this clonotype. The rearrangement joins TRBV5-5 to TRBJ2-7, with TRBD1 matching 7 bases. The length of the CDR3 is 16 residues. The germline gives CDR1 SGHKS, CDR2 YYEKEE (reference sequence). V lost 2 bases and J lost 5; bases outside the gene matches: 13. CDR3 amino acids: CASSLTNGQAGNEQYF. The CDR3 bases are TGTGCCAGCAGCTTAACGAACGGACAGGCTGGAAACGAGCAGTACTTC.

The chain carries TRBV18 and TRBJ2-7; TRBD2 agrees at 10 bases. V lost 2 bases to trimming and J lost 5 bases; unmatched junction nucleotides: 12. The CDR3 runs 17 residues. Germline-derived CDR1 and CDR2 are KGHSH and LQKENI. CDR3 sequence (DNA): TGTGCCAGCTCACCAGGGGGCCCGGTGGGACTAGCGCACGAGCAGTACTTC. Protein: CASSPGGPVGLAHEQYF.

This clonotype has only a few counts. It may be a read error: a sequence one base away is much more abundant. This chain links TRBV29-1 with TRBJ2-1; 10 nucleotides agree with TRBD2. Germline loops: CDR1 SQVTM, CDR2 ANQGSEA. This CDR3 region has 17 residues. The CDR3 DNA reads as TGCAGCGTTGAAGACCATAGCGGGAGGAGCTCCCACAATGAGCAGTTCTTC. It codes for CSVEDHSGRSSHNEQFF.

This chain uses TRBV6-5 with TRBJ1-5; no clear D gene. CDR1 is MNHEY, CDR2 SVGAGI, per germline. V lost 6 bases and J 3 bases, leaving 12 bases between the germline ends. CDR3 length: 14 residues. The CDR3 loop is CASSSGQHNQPQHF. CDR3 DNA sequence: TGTGCCAGCAGCAGTGGGCAGCACAATCAGCCCCAGCATTTT.

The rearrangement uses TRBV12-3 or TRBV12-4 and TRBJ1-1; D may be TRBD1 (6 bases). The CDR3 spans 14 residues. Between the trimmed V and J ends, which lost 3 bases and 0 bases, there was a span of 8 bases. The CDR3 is CASSLGHMNTEAFF. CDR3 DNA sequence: TGTGCCAGCAGTTTGGGACACATGAACACTGAAGCTTTCTTT.

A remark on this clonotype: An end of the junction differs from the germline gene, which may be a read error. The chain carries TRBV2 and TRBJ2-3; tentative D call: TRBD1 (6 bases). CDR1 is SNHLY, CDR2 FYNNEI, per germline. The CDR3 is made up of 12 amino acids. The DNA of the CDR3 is TGTGCCAGAGGGACAAGCACAGATACGCGGTATTTT. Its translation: CARGTSTDTRYF.

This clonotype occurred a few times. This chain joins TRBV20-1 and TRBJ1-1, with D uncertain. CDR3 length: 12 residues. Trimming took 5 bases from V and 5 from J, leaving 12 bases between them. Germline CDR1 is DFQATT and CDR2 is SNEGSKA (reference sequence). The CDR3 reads CSALGSETEAFF. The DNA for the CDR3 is TGCAGTGCTCTGGGGTCAGAGACTGAAGCTTTCTTT.

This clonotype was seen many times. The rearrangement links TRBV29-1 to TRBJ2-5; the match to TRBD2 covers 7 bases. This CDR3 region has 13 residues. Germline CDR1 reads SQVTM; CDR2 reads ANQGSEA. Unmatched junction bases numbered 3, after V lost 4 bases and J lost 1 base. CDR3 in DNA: TGCAGCGTTGTCCGGACTAGCCAAGAGACCCAGTACTTC. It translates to CSVVRTSQETQYF.

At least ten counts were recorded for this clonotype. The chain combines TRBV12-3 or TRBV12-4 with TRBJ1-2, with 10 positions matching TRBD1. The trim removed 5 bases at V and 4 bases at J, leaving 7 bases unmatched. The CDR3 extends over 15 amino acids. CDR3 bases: TGTGCCAGCAGTCTTGACAGGGGGCAGGGCTATGGCTACACCTTC. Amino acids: CASSLDRGQGYGYTF.

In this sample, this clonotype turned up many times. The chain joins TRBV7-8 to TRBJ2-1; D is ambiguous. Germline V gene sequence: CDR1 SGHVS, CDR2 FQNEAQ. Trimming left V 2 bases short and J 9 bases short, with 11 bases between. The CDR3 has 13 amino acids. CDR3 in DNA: TGTGCCAGCAGCTTATCCGCAGGCTCTGAGCAGTTCTTC. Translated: CASSLSAGSEQFF.

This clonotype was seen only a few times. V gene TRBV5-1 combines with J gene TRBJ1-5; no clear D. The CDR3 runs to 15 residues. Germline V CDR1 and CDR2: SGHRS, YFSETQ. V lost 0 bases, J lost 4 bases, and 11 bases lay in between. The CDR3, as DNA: TGCGCCAGCAGCTTGGAAGGGTTTGAAAATCAGCCCCAGCATTTT. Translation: CASSLEGFENQPQHF. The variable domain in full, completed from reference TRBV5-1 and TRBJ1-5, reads KAGVTQTPRYLIKTRGQQVTLSCSPISGHRSVSWYQQTPGQGLQFLFEYFSETQRNKGNFPGRFSGRQFSNSRSEMNVSTLELGDSALYLCASSLEGFENQPQHFGDGTRLSIL.

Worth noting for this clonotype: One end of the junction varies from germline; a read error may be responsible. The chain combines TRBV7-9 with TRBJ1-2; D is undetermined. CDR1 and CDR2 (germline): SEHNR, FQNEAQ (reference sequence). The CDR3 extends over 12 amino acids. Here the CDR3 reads CAGSSGPRGYTF. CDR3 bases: TGTGCCGGCAGCTCTGGACCTCGGGGCTACACCTTC.

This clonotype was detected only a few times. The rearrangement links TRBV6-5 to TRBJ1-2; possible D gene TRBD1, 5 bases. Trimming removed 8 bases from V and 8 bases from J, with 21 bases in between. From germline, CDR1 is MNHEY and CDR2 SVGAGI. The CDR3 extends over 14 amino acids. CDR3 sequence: CASRTGGGVGGYTF. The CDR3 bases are TGTGCCAGCCGGACCGGGGGGGGAGTCGGCGGCTACACCTTC.

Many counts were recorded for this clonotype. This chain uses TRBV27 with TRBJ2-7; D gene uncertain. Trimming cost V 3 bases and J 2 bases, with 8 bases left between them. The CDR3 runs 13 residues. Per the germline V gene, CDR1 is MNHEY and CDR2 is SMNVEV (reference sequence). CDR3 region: CASSFGSAYEQYF. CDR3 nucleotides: TGTGCCAGCAGTTTCGGCAGTGCCTACGAGCAGTACTTC.

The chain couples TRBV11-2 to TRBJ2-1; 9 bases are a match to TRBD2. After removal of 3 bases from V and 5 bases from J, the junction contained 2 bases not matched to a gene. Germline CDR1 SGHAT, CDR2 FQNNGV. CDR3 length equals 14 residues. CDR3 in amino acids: CASSLTSGNNEQFF. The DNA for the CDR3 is TGTGCCAGCAGCTTGACTAGCGGAAACAATGAGCAGTTCTTC.

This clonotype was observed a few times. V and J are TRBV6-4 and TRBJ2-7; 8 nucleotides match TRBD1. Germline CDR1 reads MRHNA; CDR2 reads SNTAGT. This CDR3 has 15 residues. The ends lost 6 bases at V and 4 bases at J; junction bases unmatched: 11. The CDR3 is CASSPPGTGGYEQYF. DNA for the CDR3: TGTGCCAGCAGCCCTCCCGGGACAGGTGGTTACGAGCAGTACTTC.